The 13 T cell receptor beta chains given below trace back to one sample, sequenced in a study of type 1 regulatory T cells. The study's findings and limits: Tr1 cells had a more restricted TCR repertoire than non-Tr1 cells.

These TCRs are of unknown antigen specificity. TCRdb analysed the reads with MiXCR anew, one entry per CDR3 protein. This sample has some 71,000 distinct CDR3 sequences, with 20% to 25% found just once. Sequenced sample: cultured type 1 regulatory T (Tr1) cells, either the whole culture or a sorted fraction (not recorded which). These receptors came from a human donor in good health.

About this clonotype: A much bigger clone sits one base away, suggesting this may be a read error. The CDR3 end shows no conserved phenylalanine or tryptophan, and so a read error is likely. The CDR3, as DNA: TGTGCCAGCAGTTTGTCTAACTATGGCTACACCCTC. This sequence encodes CASSLSNYGYTL. This chain uses TRBV28 with TRBJ1-2; D remains ambiguous. Germline CDR1 MDHEN, CDR2 SYDVKM. V lost 3 bases, J lost 0 bases, and 2 bases lay in between. This CDR3 is built from 12 residues.

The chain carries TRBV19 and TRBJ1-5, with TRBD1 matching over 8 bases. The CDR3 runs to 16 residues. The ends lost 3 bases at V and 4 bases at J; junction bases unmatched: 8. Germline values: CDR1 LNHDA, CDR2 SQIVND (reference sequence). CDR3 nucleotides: TGTGCCAGTAGTATGAATTCAGGGGGCCTGAATCAGCCCCAGCATTTT. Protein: CASSMNSGGLNQPQHF.

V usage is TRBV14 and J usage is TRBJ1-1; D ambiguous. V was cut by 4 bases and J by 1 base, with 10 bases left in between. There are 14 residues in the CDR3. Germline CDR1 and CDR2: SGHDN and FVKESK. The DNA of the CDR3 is TGTGCCAGCAGCCTAATCCATAGGAACACTGAAGCTTTCTTT. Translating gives CASSLIHRNTEAFF.

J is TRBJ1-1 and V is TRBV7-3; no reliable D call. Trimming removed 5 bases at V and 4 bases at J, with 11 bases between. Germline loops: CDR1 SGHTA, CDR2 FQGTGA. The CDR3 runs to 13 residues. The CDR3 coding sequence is TGTGCCAGCAGCCCGGACGGAATCACTGAAGCTTTCTTT. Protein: CASSPDGITEAFF.

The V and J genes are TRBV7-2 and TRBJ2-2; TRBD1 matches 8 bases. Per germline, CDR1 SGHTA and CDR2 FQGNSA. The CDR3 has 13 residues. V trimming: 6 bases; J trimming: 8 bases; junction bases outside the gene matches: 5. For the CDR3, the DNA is TGTGCCAGCAGTTCCGACAGGGGTGGGGAGCTGTTTTTT. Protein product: CASSSDRGGELFF.

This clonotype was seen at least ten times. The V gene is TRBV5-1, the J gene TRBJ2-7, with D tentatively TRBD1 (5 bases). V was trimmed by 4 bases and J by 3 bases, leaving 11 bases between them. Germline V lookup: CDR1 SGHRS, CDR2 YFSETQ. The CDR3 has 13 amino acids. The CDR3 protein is CASSVGLHYEQYF. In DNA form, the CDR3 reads TGCGCCAGCAGCGTGGGGCTACACTACGAGCAGTACTTC.

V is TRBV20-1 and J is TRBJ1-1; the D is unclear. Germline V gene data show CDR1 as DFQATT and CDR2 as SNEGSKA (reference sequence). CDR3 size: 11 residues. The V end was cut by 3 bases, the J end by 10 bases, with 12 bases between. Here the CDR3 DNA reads TGCAGTGCTAGGCCAATCCAAGGAGCTTTCTTT. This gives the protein CSARPIQGAFF.

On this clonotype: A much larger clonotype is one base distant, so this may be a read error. CDR3 region: CTSTGDGYEKLFF. The CDR3 DNA reads TGCACCAGCACAGGGGACGGTTACGAAAAACTGTTTTTT. This chain joins TRBV5-1 and TRBJ1-4, with 7 positions matching TRBD1. The CDR3 spans 13 residues. The germline gives CDR1 SGHRS, CDR2 YFSETQ.

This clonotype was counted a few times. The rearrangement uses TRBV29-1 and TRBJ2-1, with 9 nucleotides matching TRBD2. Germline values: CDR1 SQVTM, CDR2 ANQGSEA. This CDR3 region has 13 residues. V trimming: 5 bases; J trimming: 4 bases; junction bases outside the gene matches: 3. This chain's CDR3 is CSVIAGAYNEQFF. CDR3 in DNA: TGCAGCGTTATAGCGGGAGCTTACAATGAGCAGTTCTTC.

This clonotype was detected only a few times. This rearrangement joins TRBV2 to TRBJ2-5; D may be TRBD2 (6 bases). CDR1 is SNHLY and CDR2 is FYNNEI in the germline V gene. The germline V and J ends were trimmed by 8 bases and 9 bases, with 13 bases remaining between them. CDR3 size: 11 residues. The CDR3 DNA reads TGTGCCAGCCACAACGGAGGGGCCCAGTACTTC. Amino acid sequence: CASHNGGAQYF.

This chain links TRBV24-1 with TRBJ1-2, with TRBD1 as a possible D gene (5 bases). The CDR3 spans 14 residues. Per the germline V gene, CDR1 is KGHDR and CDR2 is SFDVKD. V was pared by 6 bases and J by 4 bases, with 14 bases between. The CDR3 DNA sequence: TGTGCCACCAGTCCAGAACAGGCCTCCTATGGCTACACCTTC. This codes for CATSPEQASYGYTF.

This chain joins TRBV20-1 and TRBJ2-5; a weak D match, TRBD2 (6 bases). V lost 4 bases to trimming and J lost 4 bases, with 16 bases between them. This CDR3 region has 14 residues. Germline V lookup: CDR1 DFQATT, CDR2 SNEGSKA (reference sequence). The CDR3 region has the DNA TGCAGTGCTATCGTTCTGAAGGGAGGAGAGACCCAGTACTTC. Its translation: CSAIVLKGGETQYF.

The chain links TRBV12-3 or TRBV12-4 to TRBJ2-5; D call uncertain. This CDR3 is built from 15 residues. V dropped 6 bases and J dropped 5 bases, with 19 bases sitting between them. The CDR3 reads CASRSSGMGKETQYF. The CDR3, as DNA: TGTGCCAGCAGATCTAGTGGGATGGGGAAGGAGACCCAGTACTTC.